Reported below is one T cell receptor (beta chain). From germline, CDR1 is SGHNT and CDR2 YYREEE (reference sequence). Trimming removed 2 bases from V and 6 bases from J, with 17 bases in between. This CDR3 comprises 15 residues. The sample belongs to a study of blood T cell repertoires in COVID-19. Across the study: The United States, Italy and Spain were the sources of the acute and convalescent COVID-19 samples. From T cells, B-cell-depleted T cells, or PBMCs came the material, which was cDNA or gDNA.

How the authors handled the data: Estimation of nucleated cell counts relied on the amplification of reference gene primers. Repertoires were generated with immunoSEQ multiplex PCR, while TCRdb's copy carries only in-frame clones and drops some. The V and J calls and the clone size are those of that table, but D and trimming were determined from the DNA. The table shows roughly 300,000 clones, with around 90% occurring only once. The receptor's source is a man between 18 and 35 years old with active or convalescent COVID-19. Source material: peripheral blood. This chain links TRBV5-4 with TRBJ1-2; a weak D match, TRBD1 (6 bases). The DNA of the CDR3 is TGTGCCAGCAGCTTTAGGTCCCAGGGGCGTCATGGCTACACCTTC. This sequence encodes CASSFRSQGRHGYTF.